This T cell receptor beta chain was recovered during a study of cytomegalovirus exposure and HLA in healthy donors. In the study overall: Some 87 million unique TCRs from HLA-typed donors were held in an early release of data. Falling in the Caucasian-associated ancestry cluster were about 82% of some 400 genotyped donors.

Primers for the PCR totalled 60 Vbeta and 13 Jbeta. Authors' analysis steps: In a later analysis, 80 million or so unique TCR beta chains included roughly 11 million shared by two or more donors. Generated by immunoSEQ multiplex PCR, the TCRdb table keeps only in-frame clones and is missing some. V and J calls and clone size are given by that table; D and trimming were obtained from the DNA. The sample holds some 150,000 clones; 55% to 80% are singletons and the top ten take 7% to 8.5%. Study observations and caveats: The classifier reportedly diagnosed cytomegalovirus status with high sensitivity and specificity.

As to this clone: Its antigen is unknown.

Per the germline V gene, CDR1 is SGDLS and CDR2 is YYNGEE. Trimming cost V 4 bases and J 3 bases; bases outside gene matches: 3. The CDR3 is 14 amino acids. This rearrangement joins TRBV9 to TRBJ1-4; 7 bases fit TRBD1. This TCR derives from a woman in her sixties in good health and CMV-seropositive. Sequencing used PBMCs. The CDR3, as DNA: TGTGCCAGCAGCCCGCAGGGGGCTAATGAAAAACTGTTTTTT. Protein: CASSPQGANEKLFF.